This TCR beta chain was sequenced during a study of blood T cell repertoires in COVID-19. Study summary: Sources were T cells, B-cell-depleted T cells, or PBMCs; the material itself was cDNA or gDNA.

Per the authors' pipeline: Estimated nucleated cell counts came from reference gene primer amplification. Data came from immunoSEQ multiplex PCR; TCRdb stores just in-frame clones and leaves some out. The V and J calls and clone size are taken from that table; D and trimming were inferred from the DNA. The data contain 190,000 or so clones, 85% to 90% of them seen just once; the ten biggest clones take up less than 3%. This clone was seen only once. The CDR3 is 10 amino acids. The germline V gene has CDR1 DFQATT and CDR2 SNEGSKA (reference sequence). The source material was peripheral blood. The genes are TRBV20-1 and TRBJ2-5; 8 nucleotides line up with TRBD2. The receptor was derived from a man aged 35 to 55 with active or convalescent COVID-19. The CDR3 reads CIPGGETQYF. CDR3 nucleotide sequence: TGCATTCCGGGGGGGGAGACCCAGTACTTC.